This T cell receptor beta chain was captured by sequencing in a study of somatic mutations in cytotoxic T cells in rheumatoid arthritis. This clone showed up just a few times. The method was immunoSEQ multiplex PCR; TCRdb's version includes in-frame clones alone and lacks a portion of them. The table lists about 26,000 clones, 82% of them singletons, with over 4% in the top ten. CDR3 length: 15 residues. Per the germline V gene, CDR1 is SEHNR and CDR2 is FQNEAQ (reference sequence). Trimming shortened V by 6 bases and J by 0 bases, and 14 bases separated the two germline ends. The sequence was obtained from a middle-aged man in good health. This chain connects TRBV7-9 to TRBJ1-1, with a weak D call TRBD1 (6 bases). Sequencing used CD8+ T cells sorted from blood. CDR3 sequence: CASSPPTGLNTEAFF. CDR3 DNA: TGTGCCAGCAGTCCGCCCACAGGGTTGAACACTGAAGCTTTCTTT.